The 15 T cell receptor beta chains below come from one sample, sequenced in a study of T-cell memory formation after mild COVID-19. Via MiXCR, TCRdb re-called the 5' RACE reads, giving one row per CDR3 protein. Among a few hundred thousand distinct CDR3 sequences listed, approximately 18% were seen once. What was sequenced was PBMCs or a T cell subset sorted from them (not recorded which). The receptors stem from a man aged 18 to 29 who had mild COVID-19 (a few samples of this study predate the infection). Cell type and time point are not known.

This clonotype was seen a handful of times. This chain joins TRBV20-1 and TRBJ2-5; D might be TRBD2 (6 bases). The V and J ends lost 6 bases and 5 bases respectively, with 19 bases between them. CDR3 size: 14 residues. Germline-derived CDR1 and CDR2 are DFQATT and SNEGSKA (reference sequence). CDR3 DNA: TGCAGTGCGCTATTCTGGGGGGATGGGGAGACCCAGTACTTC. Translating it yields CSALFWGDGETQYF.

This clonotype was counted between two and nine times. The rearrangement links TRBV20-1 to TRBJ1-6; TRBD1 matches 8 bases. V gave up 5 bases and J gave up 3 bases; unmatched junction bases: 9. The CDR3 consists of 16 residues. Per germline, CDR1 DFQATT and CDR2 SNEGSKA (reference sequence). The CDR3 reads CSARFRGLFYNSPLHF. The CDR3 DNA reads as TGCAGTGCTCGATTCAGGGGGCTCTTCTATAATTCACCCCTCCACTTT.

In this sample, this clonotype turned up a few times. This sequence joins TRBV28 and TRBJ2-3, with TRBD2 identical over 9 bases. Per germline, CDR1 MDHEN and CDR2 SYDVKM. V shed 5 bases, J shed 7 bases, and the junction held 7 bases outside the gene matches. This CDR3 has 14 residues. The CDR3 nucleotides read TGTGCCAGCAGTCTCGCGGGGGGGCTGAATACGCAGTATTTT. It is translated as CASSLAGGLNTQYF.

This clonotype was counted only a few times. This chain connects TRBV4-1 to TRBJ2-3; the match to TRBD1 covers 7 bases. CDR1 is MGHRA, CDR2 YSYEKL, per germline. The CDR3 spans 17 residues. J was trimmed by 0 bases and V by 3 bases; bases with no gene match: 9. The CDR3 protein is CASSQDATGLSTDTQYF. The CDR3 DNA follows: TGCGCCAGCAGCCAGGACGCGACAGGGTTAAGCACAGATACGCAGTATTTT.

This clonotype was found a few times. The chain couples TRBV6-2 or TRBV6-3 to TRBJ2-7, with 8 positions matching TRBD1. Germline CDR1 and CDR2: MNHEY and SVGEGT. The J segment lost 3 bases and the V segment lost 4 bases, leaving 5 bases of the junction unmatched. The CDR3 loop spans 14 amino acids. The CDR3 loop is CASSSRQGIYEQYF. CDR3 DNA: TGTGCCAGCAGTTCGCGACAGGGGATCTACGAGCAGTACTTC.

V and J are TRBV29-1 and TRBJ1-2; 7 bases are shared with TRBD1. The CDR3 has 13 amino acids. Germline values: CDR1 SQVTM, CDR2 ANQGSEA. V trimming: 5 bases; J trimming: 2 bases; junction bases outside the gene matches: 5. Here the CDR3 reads CSVTGQLNYGYTF. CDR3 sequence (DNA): TGCAGCGTTACGGGACAGCTAAACTATGGCTACACCTTC.

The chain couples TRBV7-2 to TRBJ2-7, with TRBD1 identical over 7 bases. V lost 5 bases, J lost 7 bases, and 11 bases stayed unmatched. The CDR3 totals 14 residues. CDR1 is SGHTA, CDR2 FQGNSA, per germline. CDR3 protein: CASSPRTGAYEQYF. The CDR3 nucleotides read TGTGCCAGCAGCCCCCGAACAGGGGCGTATGAGCAGTACTTC. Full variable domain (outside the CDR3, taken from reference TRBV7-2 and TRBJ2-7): GAGVSQSPSNKVTEKGKDVELRCDPISGHTALYWYRQSLGQGLEFLIYFQGNSAPDKSGLPSDRFSAERTGGSVSTLTIQRTQQEDSAVYLCASSPRTGAYEQYFGPGTRLTVT.

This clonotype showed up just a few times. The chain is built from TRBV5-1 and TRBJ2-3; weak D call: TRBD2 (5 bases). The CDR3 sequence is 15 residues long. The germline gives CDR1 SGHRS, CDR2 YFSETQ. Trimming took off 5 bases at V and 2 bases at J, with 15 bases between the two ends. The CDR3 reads CASSADSGFTDTQYF. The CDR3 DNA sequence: TGCGCCAGCAGTGCGGACTCAGGTTTCACAGATACGCAGTATTTT.

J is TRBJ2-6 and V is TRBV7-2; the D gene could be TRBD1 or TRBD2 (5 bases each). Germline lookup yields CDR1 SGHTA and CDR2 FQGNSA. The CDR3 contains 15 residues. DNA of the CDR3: TGTGCTGTCGGGGCAGCGCGCTCTGGGGCCAACGTCCTGACTTTC. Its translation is CAVGAARSGANVLTF.

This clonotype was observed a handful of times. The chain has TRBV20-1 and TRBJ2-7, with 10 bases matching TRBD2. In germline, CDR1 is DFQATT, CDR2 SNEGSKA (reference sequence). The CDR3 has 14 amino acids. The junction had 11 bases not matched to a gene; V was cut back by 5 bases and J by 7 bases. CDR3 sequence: CSALAGGPGEEQYV. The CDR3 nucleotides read TGCAGTGCTTTAGCGGGGGGCCCAGGGGAGGAGCAGTACGTC.

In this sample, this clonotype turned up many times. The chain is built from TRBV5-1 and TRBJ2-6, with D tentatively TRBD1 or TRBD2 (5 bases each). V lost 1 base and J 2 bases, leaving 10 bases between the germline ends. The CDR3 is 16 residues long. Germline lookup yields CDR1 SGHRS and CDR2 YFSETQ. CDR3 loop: CASSLMGVTGANVLTF. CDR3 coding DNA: TGCGCCAGCAGCTTGATGGGGGTCACTGGGGCCAACGTCCTGACTTTC.

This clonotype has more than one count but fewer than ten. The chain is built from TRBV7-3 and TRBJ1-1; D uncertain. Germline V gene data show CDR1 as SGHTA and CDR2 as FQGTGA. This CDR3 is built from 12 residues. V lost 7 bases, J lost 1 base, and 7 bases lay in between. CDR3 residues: CASKEQNTEAFF. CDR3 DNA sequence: TGTGCCAGCAAGGAACAGAACACTGAAGCTTTCTTT.

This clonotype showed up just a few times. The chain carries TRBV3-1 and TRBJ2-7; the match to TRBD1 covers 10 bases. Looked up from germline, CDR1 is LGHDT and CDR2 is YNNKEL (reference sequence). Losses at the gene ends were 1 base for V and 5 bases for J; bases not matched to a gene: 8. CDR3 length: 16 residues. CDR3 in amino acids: CASSQGLGTGDHEQYF. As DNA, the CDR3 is TGTGCCAGCAGCCAAGGTTTGGGGACAGGGGACCACGAGCAGTACTTC.

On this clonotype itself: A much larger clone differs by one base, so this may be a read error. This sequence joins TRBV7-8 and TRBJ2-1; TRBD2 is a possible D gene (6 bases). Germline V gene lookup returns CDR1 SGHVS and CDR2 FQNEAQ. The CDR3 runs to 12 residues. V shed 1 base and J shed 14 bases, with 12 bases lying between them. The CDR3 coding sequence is TGTGCCAGCAGCTTAGATTCGGGGGAGGAGTTCTTC. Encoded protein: CASSLDSGEEFF.

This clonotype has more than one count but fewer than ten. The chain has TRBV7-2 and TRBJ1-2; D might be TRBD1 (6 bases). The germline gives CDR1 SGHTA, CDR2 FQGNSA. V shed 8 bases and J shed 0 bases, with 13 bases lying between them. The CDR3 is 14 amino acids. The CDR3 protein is CASSGAVTNYGYTF. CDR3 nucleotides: TGTGCCAGCTCAGGGGCGGTCACTAACTATGGCTACACCTTC.